These 32 T cell receptor beta chains were all obtained from the same sample, sequenced in a study of shared clonotypes between healthy human individuals. The data were produced by immunoSEQ multiplex PCR, yet TCRdb's version contains in-frame clones alone and is incomplete. Among fewer than 600,000 clones listed, roughly three quarters were seen once. The material sequenced was PBMCs. The origin of the receptors is a woman between 40 and 50 years old in good health. Some clones in this sample may be carry-over from other donors' samples.

As regards this clone: This specimen includes other DNA sequences encoding the same CDR3. This chain uses TRBV7-2 with TRBJ2-6; perhaps TRBD2 as D (5 bases). Trimming left V 5 bases short and J 2 bases short, with 10 bases between. Germline loops: CDR1 SGHTA, CDR2 FQGNSA. CDR3 length: 15 residues. The CDR3 sequence is CASSPRRAGANVLTF. The CDR3 DNA reads TGTGCCAGCAGCCCGAGGCGGGCTGGGGCCAACGTCCTGACTTTC.

The chain links TRBV6-5 to TRBJ1-1; D remains unclear. Germline CDR1 MNHEY, CDR2 SVGAGI. The CDR3 runs 16 residues. Trimming stripped 0 bases from V and 1 base from J, with 12 bases between. CDR3 sequence: CASSYSPGYTNTEAFF. In DNA form, the CDR3 reads TGTGCCAGCAGTTACTCCCCAGGATACACGAACACTGAAGCTTTCTTT.

This clone was found once. The rearrangement joins TRBV9 to TRBJ2-5; D is unresolved. The CDR3 consists of 14 residues. V lost 3 bases and J 1 base, leaving 10 bases between the germline ends. CDR1 and CDR2 (germline): SGDLS, YYNGEE. The CDR3 nucleotides read TGTGCCAGCAGCGGATGGGGTACCCAAGAGACCCAGTACTTC. Translating gives CASSGWGTQETQYF.

This clone was detected only a few times. The rearrangement links TRBV6-4 to TRBJ1-1; no firm D call. This CDR3 region has 13 residues. V lost 5 bases to trimming and J lost 1 base, with 8 bases between them. CDR1 and CDR2 from the germline V gene are MRHNA and SNTAGT. CDR3 residues: CASSTTRNTEAFF. CDR3 sequence (DNA): TGTGCCAGCAGTACGACACGGAACACTGAAGCTTTCTTT.

To note about this clone: This sequence is one base from a far larger clone and is likely a read error. Other DNA sequences from this sample encode an identical CDR3 as well. The chain employs TRBV28 and TRBJ1-1; possibly TRBD1 for D (5 bases). Germline V gives CDR1 MDHEN, CDR2 SYDVKM. The CDR3 length is 13 residues. In DNA form, the CDR3 reads TGTGCCAGCAGGGGACGGTCGAACACTGAAGCCTTCTTT. Translation gives CASRGRSNTEAFF.

In regard to this clone: A much more abundant neighbour one base away suggests this may be a read error. This same CDR3 is encoded by further DNA sequences in the sample. V and J are TRBV29-1 and TRBJ1-1; D perhaps matches TRBD1 (5 bases). CDR3 length: 15 amino acids. Germline CDR1 SQVTM, CDR2 ANQGSEA. CDR3 nucleotide sequence: TGCAGCGCTGCGAGGGGATGGGGTATGAACACCGAAGCTTTCTTT. This translates into CSAARGWGMNTEAFF.

Regarding this clone: This is likely an artifact of a read error, given a far larger clone one base away. The sample carries other DNA sequences with the same CDR3. The chain has TRBV10-2 and TRBJ1-1; D is unclear. This CDR3 spans 12 amino acids. V was pared by 8 bases and J by 8 bases, with 15 bases between. Germline lookup yields CDR1 WSHSY and CDR2 SAAADI. DNA for the CDR3: TGCGCCAGCGGGCCGAGGTTTGGCGAAGCTTTCTTT. This codes for CASGPRFGEAFF.

The chain is built from TRBV7-9 and TRBJ1-2; D ambiguous. Germline loops: CDR1 SEHNR, CDR2 FQNEAQ (reference sequence). V was shortened by 0 bases and J by 8 bases, with 13 bases between the two germline ends. The CDR3 is made up of 14 amino acids. The CDR3 loop is CASSLAGLDAGYTF. The CDR3 DNA is TGTGCCAGCAGCTTAGCCGGCTTGGACGCCGGCTACACCTTC.

The chain combines TRBV7-9 with TRBJ2-7; D perhaps matches TRBD1 (6 bases). CDR3 length: 13 residues. The V end was cut by 4 bases, the J end by 3 bases, with 10 bases between. From germline, CDR1 is SEHNR and CDR2 FQNEAQ (reference sequence). The CDR3 loop reads CASSYGQIYEQYF. The CDR3 DNA reads TGTGCCAGCAGCTACGGACAGATCTACGAGCAGTACTTC.

The V and J genes are TRBV30 and TRBJ1-5; the D is unclear. CDR3 length equals 14 residues. The V gene lost 2 bases and the J gene lost 3 bases, with 11 bases spanning the gap. Germline CDR1 and CDR2: GTSNPN and SVGIG (reference sequence). Written as DNA, the CDR3 is TGTGCCTGGAGTAGGACGGACCTCAATCAGCCCCAGCATTTT. This codes for CAWSRTDLNQPQHF.

This chain connects TRBV4-2 to TRBJ2-3, with 12 positions matching TRBD2. Germline loops: CDR1 LGHNA, CDR2 YNFKEQ. This CDR3 comprises 18 residues. The V gene end was trimmed by 0 bases and the J gene end by 0 bases; junction bases not matched to a gene: 4. The DNA for the CDR3 is TGTGCCAGCAGCCAAGATCAGGGGACTAGCGGGAGCACAGATACGCAGTATTTT. Protein sequence: CASSQDQGTSGSTDTQYF.

V is TRBV5-4 and J is TRBJ2-7, with 14 bases lining up with TRBD2. The V and J ends lost 1 base and 5 bases, in that order; junction bases with no gene match: 8. The CDR3 contains 17 residues. Germline CDR1 SGHNT, CDR2 YYREEE (reference sequence). CDR3 nucleotides: TGTGCCAGCAGCTTGAGATTGGCGGGACTAGCGGGAGACGAGCAGTACTTC. This sequence encodes CASSLRLAGLAGDEQYF.

This clone was counted many times. The chain's CDR3 is CASSYGTGNLYEQYF. The CDR3 region has the DNA TGTGCCAGCAGTTACGGAACAGGGAACCTATACGAGCAGTACTTC. This chain uses TRBV6-5 with TRBJ2-7; D is perhaps TRBD1 (6 bases). CDR1 MNHEY and CDR2 SVGAGI come from the germline V gene. The CDR3 consists of 15 residues. The V end lost 2 bases, the J end lost 4 bases, and 15 bases lay between the germline ends.

This clone was picked up one time. The rearrangement links TRBV7-7 to TRBJ2-7, with D perhaps assigned TRBD1 or TRBD2 (6 bases each). Deletions cut 5 bases from V and 3 bases from J, with 11 bases between. This CDR3 is 13 amino acids long. CDR1 is SSHAT and CDR2 is FNYEAQ in the germline V gene (reference sequence). CDR3 in DNA: TGTGCCAGCAGCGCGGGACAAGACTACGAGCAGTACTTC. Its translation: CASSAGQDYEQYF.

At least ten counts were recorded for this clone. The CDR3 here is CASSLASDNEQFF. The CDR3 DNA follows: TGTGCCAGCAGCTTAGCTAGCGACAATGAGCAGTTCTTC. The rearrangement joins TRBV7-9 to TRBJ2-1; maybe TRBD2 (5 bases). This CDR3 region has 13 residues. The V gene lost 0 bases and the J gene lost 5 bases, with 5 bases spanning the gap. From germline, CDR1 is SEHNR and CDR2 FQNEAQ (reference sequence). The whole variable domain, filled in from reference TRBV7-9 and TRBJ2-1, reads DTGVSQNPRHKITKRGQNVTFRCDPISEHNRLYWYRQTLGQGPEFLTYFQNEAQLEKSRLLSDRFSAERPKGSFSTLEIQRTEQGDSAMYLCASSLASDNEQFFGPGTRLTVL.

This clone was counted ten times or more. This chain uses TRBV18 with TRBJ2-1; TRBD2 might be the D (6 bases). Germline CDR1 is KGHSH and CDR2 is LQKENI. This CDR3 is 15 amino acids long. The V and J ends lost 4 bases and 6 bases respectively, with 16 bases between them. Here the CDR3 reads CASSQGTGDLNEQFF. CDR3 DNA sequence: TGTGCCAGCTCACAAGGGACTGGGGATCTCAATGAGCAGTTCTTC.

V and J are TRBV14 and TRBJ2-1, with 8 bases identical to TRBD2. CDR3 length: 16 amino acids. Losses at the gene ends were 4 bases for V and 8 bases for J; bases not matched to a gene: 13. Germline values: CDR1 SGHDN, CDR2 FVKESK. The CDR3 loop is CASSLSLASGFDEQFF. CDR3 bases: TGTGCCAGCAGCCTCTCGTTGGCTAGCGGGTTTGATGAGCAGTTCTTC.

J is TRBJ2-1 and V is TRBV27, with 10 bases lining up with TRBD2. CDR3 length: 15 amino acids. The V segment lost 6 bases and the J segment 3 bases; nucleotides outside the gene matches: 5. Per germline, CDR1 MNHEY and CDR2 SMNVEV (reference sequence). The CDR3 protein is CASRPGLAYYNEQFF. The CDR3, as DNA: TGTGCCAGCAGACCGGGACTAGCGTACTACAATGAGCAGTTCTTC.

The V call is TRBV29-1, the J call TRBJ1-5, with a tentative D call TRBD1 (6 bases). The V gene's germline CDR1 is SQVTM and CDR2 ANQGSEA. The length of the CDR3 is 14 residues. V lost 4 bases to trimming and J lost 2 bases, with 12 bases between them. The CDR3 protein is CSVVAGVGNQPQHF. CDR3 coding DNA: TGCAGCGTTGTGGCAGGGGTCGGCAATCAGCCCCAGCATTTT.

The gene calls are TRBV28 and TRBJ2-5; D call uncertain. V dropped 2 bases and J dropped 3 bases, with 25 bases sitting between them. From germline, CDR1 is MDHEN and CDR2 SYDVKM. The CDR3 extends over 19 amino acids. DNA for the CDR3: TGTGCCAGCAGTTTAAAAGTGACGAGCCTCTTCCCCCGAGAAGAGACCCAGTACTTC. Encoded protein: CASSLKVTSLFPREETQYF.

The V and J genes are TRBV10-3 and TRBJ2-7; tentative D call: TRBD1 (6 bases). Per germline, CDR1 ENHRY and CDR2 SYGVKD. The CDR3 has 14 amino acids. V lost 3 bases, J lost 4 bases, and 13 bases lay in between. CDR3 in DNA: TGTGCCATCAGTGAAGGGGGAACCTCTTACGAGCAGTACTTC. Translated, it gives CAISEGGTSYEQYF.

The chain links TRBV7-3 to TRBJ2-3; D gene ambiguous. In germline, CDR1 is SGHTA, CDR2 FQGTGA. Trimming cost V 2 bases and J 0 bases, with 15 bases left between them. This CDR3 spans 17 amino acids. The CDR3 loop reads CASSLGLGGRSTDTQYF. The CDR3 DNA follows: TGTGCCAGCAGCTTAGGTCTTGGCGGACGAAGCACAGATACGCAGTATTTT.

The chain carries TRBV9 and TRBJ2-5; D perhaps matches TRBD1 (5 bases). Germline loops: CDR1 SGDLS, CDR2 YYNGEE. This CDR3 spans 16 amino acids. V dropped 0 bases and J dropped 2 bases, with 14 bases sitting between them. CDR3 in amino acids: CASSVGGANLQETQYF. The CDR3 region has the DNA TGTGCCAGCAGCGTAGGTGGGGCGAATTTACAAGAGACCCAGTACTTC.

The rearrangement uses TRBV9 and TRBJ1-1, with no clear D. The CDR3 is 14 amino acids. Germline V gene sequence: CDR1 SGDLS, CDR2 YYNGEE. V gave up 0 bases and J gave up 2 bases, with 8 bases separating them. In DNA form, the CDR3 reads TGTGCCAGCAGCGTAGGGGCCCAAAACACTGAAGCTTTCTTT. This translates into CASSVGAQNTEAFF.

This clone was seen a handful of times. The rearrangement uses TRBV10-3 and TRBJ2-3, with 10 bases lining up with TRBD2. The V segment lost 5 bases and the J segment 3 bases; nucleotides outside the gene matches: 5. CDR1 and CDR2 (germline): ENHRY, SYGVKD. This CDR3 is 15 amino acids long. CDR3 sequence: CAISTSSGSTDTQYF. CDR3 nucleotide sequence: TGTGCCATCAGTACGTCTAGCGGGAGTACAGATACGCAGTATTTT.

This clone was seen at least ten times. Additional DNA sequences in this sample encode the identical CDR3. J is TRBJ2-6 and V is TRBV10-3; D unclear. The V end lost 9 bases, the J end lost 0 bases, and 9 bases lay between the germline ends. Per germline, CDR1 ENHRY and CDR2 SYGVKD. The CDR3 has 14 residues. As DNA, the CDR3 is TGTGCCATTTTACCGAGCTCTGGGGCCAACGTCCTGACTTTC. Protein product: CAILPSSGANVLTF.

This chain links TRBV29-1 with TRBJ1-1; a possible D gene is TRBD1 (6 bases). The CDR3 loop spans 16 amino acids. With 0 bases removed from V and 0 bases from J, the gap between germline ends came to 14 bases. The germline gives CDR1 SQVTM, CDR2 ANQGSEA. The CDR3 here is CSVEDTGGAMNTEAFF. The CDR3 nucleotides are TGCAGCGTTGAAGATACCGGGGGCGCGATGAACACTGAAGCTTTCTTT.

The rearrangement joins TRBV7-8 to TRBJ1-3; 11 positions match TRBD1. Germline assignment: CDR1 SGHVS and CDR2 FQNEAQ. The CDR3 extends over 17 amino acids. J was trimmed by 0 bases and V by 4 bases; bases with no gene match: 5. The CDR3 spells CASSSWTGGLSGNTIYF. CDR3 DNA sequence: TGTGCCAGCAGCTCTTGGACAGGGGGCCTCTCTGGAAACACCATATATTTT. Using reference TRBV7-8 and TRBJ1-3 for the parts outside the CDR3, the full variable domain is GAGVSQSPRYKVAKRGQDVALRCDPISGHVSLFWYQQALGQGPEFLTYFQNEAQLDKSGLPSDRFFAERPEGSVSTLKIQRTQQEDSAVYLCASSSWTGGLSGNTIYFGEGSWLTVV.

J is TRBJ1-1 and V is TRBV6-6; D call uncertain. The V gene's germline CDR1 is MNHNY and CDR2 SVGAGI (reference sequence). CDR3 length: 13 residues. Trimming cost V 2 bases and J 0 bases, with 4 bases left between them. The CDR3 loop reads CASSYLVNTEAFF. The CDR3 DNA reads as TGTGCCAGCAGTTACCTAGTGAACACTGAAGCTTTCTTT.

The genes are TRBV5-5 and TRBJ1-2; D remains ambiguous. Trimming took off 0 bases at V and 6 bases at J, with 6 bases between the two ends. This CDR3 spans 12 amino acids. Germline V lookup: CDR1 SGHKS, CDR2 YYEKEE (reference sequence). The CDR3 DNA follows: TGTGCCAGCAGCTTGGTTGAAAATGGCTACACCTTC. It codes for CASSLVENGYTF.

V and J are TRBV15 and TRBJ1-1; TRBD1 aligns across 8 bases. The V and J ends lost 2 bases and 0 bases, in that order; junction bases with no gene match: 2. CDR1 is LNHNV, CDR2 YYDKDF, per germline (reference sequence). The CDR3 consists of 15 residues. The CDR3 DNA is TGTGCCACCAGCAGAACGACAGGGGTGAACACTGAAGCTTTCTTT. Encoded protein: CATSRTTGVNTEAFF. The full variable domain, completed using reference TRBV15 and TRBJ1-1, is DAMVIQNPRYQVTQFGKPVTLSCSQTLNHNVMYWYQQKSSQAPKLLFHYYDKDFNNEADTPDNFQSRRPNTSFCFLDIRSPGLGDTAMYLCATSRTTGVNTEAFFGQGTRLTVV.

The chain couples TRBV9 to TRBJ2-2; 8 positions match TRBD2. The V and J ends lost 0 bases and 3 bases, in that order; junction bases with no gene match: 4. The CDR3 is made up of 16 amino acids. From germline, CDR1 is SGDLS and CDR2 YYNGEE. The CDR3 nucleotides read TGTGCCAGCAGCGTAGACCCGGGAGGGGACACCGGGGAGCTGTTTTTT. Translation gives CASSVDPGGDTGELFF.